This entry lists 24 T cell receptor beta chains sequenced from one sample in a study of shared clonotypes between healthy human individuals. Here immunoSEQ multiplex PCR was the method, and the copy in TCRdb shows in-frame clones only, minus some. The sample includes 950,000 to 1,100,000 clones, approximately 72% of them seen just once. The sample was memory CD4+ T cells sorted from blood. Subset reported: CD45RA-negative fraction. The receptors stem from a man between 18 and 35 years old in good health.

This clone showed up just a few times. The same CDR3 also results from other DNA sequences found in this sample. V gene TRBV2 combines with J gene TRBJ1-1, with D possibly matching TRBD1 (6 bases). This CDR3 spans 14 amino acids. The V end was cut by 2 bases, the J end by 4 bases, with 11 bases between. Germline V CDR1 and CDR2: SNHLY, FYNNEI. The CDR3 here is CASSEIRGGTEAFF. Here the CDR3 DNA reads TGTGCCAGCAGTGAAATTCGAGGGGGCACTGAAGCTTTCTTT.

The V and J genes are TRBV30 and TRBJ2-5; TRBD2 is a possible D gene (6 bases). Deletions cut 0 bases from V and 7 bases from J, with 15 bases between. The CDR3 contains 14 residues. Germline loops: CDR1 GTSNPN, CDR2 SVGIG (reference sequence). The CDR3 nucleotides read TGTGCCTGGAGTGTACAAGTGGTGGGGGGGACCCAGTACTTC. This codes for CAWSVQVVGGTQYF. The full variable domain, rest sourced from reference TRBV30 and TRBJ2-5, is SQTIHQWPATLVQPVGSPLSLECTVEGTSNPNLYWYRQAAGRGLQLLFYSVGIGQISSEVPQNLSASRPQDRQFILSSKKLLLSDSGFYLCAWSVQVVGGTQYFGPGTRLLVL.

This chain connects TRBV4-3 to TRBJ2-1; D not certain. The CDR3 is made up of 11 amino acids. The germline V gene encodes CDR1 LGHNA and CDR2 YSLEER. Trimming shortened V by 2 bases and J by 9 bases, and 5 bases separated the two germline ends. CDR3 DNA sequence: TGCGCCAGCAGCCAATTTTGTGAGCAGTTCTTC. Translating it yields CASSQFCEQFF.

V usage is TRBV25-1 and J usage is TRBJ2-2, with D maybe TRBD1 (6 bases). From germline, CDR1 is MGHDK and CDR2 SYGVNS. CDR3 size: 15 residues. The germline V and J ends were trimmed by 3 bases and 0 bases, with 8 bases remaining between them. The CDR3 DNA sequence: TGTGCCAGCAGTGATACAGGGTCGAACACCGGGGAGCTGTTTTTT. Protein sequence: CASSDTGSNTGELFF.

The V gene is TRBV25-1, the J gene TRBJ2-3, with TRBD2 as a possible D gene (6 bases). The CDR3 runs 18 residues. Germline values: CDR1 MGHDK, CDR2 SYGVNS. Trimming shortened V by 5 bases and J by 0 bases, and 21 bases separated the two germline ends. CDR3 coding DNA: TGTGCCAGCAGTCAACCTAGCCTTCTTAGCGGAAGCACAGATACGCAGTATTTT. It is translated as CASSQPSLLSGSTDTQYF. Variable domain in full (rest from reference TRBV25-1 and TRBJ2-3): EADIYQTPRYLVIGTGKKITLECSQTMGHDKMYWYQQDPGMELHLIHYSYGVNSTEKGDLSSESTVSRIRTEHFPLTLESARPSHTSQYLCASSQPSLLSGSTDTQYFGPGTRLTVL.

The chain recombines TRBV7-9 with TRBJ2-3, with 7 bases fitting TRBD2. CDR1 and CDR2 from the germline V gene are SEHNR and FQNEAQ (reference sequence). The CDR3 covers 17 residues. The ends lost 4 bases at V and 0 bases at J; junction bases unmatched: 10. In DNA, the CDR3 is TGTGCCAGCAGCTCCCCGGGGGGTAGCGGGAGCACAGATACGCAGTATTTT. Residues: CASSSPGGSGSTDTQYF.

The chain employs TRBV5-1 and TRBJ2-5; 11 nucleotides line up with TRBD1. This CDR3 has 16 amino acids. V lost 0 bases to trimming and J lost 4 bases; unmatched junction nucleotides: 5. Germline V gives CDR1 SGHRS, CDR2 YFSETQ. In DNA form, the CDR3 reads TGCGCCAGCAGCTTGGGTTCTGGGACAGGGGGAGAGACCCAGTACTTC. The encoded protein is CASSLGSGTGGETQYF.

V gene TRBV19 combines with J gene TRBJ1-1; D not certain. This CDR3 comprises 15 residues. Trimming pared 2 bases from V and 1 base from J, leaving 11 bases between. Germline CDR1 and CDR2: LNHDA and SQIVND (reference sequence). The CDR3 is CASSIPWQANTEAFF. CDR3 bases: TGTGCCAGTAGTATACCGTGGCAGGCGAACACTGAAGCTTTCTTT. Based on the CDR3 plus reference TRBV19 and TRBJ1-1, the full variable domain is DGGITQSPKYLFRKEGQNVTLSCEQNLNHDAMYWYRQDPGQGLRLIYYSQIVNDFQKGDIAEGYSVSREKKESFPLTVTSAQKNPTAFYLCASSIPWQANTEAFFGQGTRLTVV.

V and J are TRBV19 and TRBJ2-6; 10 bases agree with TRBD1. The V segment lost 5 bases and the J segment 0 bases; nucleotides outside the gene matches: 4. The CDR3 runs 17 residues. CDR1 and CDR2 (germline): LNHDA, SQIVND (reference sequence). In DNA, the CDR3 is TGTGCCAGTAGTGGGGGACAGGGGAGCTCTGGGGCCAACGTCCTGACTTTC. It specifies CASSGGQGSSGANVLTF.

Concerning this clone: Other nucleotide sequences in the sample specify the same CDR3. The rearrangement joins TRBV18 to TRBJ2-5; TRBD1 agrees at 8 bases. Trimming cost V 3 bases and J 4 bases; bases outside gene matches: 1. The CDR3 extends over 13 amino acids. Germline-derived CDR1 and CDR2 are KGHSH and LQKENI. The CDR3 here is CASSPGQGETQYF. In DNA form, the CDR3 reads TGTGCCAGCTCACCCGGACAGGGAGAGACCCAGTACTTC.

The chain has TRBV7-2 and TRBJ2-3; D unclear. The CDR3 is 16 amino acids. Germline-derived CDR1 and CDR2 are SGHTA and FQGNSA. Deletions cut 1 base from V and 0 bases from J, with 11 bases between. The CDR3 nucleotides are TGTGCCAGCAGCTTAGGGGCGTTTACTAGCACAGATACGCAGTATTTT. It specifies CASSLGAFTSTDTQYF.

This clone came up many times. Because it lacks the conserved phenylalanine or tryptophan at the end, this CDR3 is likely a read error. The limits of the CDR3 on the DNA are not certain, so only TCRdb's listed CDR3 is given. The chain recombines TRBV11-2 with TRBJ1-2. The CDR3 is made up of 12 amino acids, end residues included. CDR1 SGHAT and CDR2 FQNNGV come from the germline V gene. The CDR3: CASMERGGHLRV.

J is TRBJ1-1 and V is TRBV6-1; 7 bases are shared with TRBD1. Germline CDR1 reads MNHNS; CDR2 reads SASEGT. V trimming: 4 bases; J trimming: 8 bases; junction bases outside the gene matches: 10. This CDR3 spans 14 amino acids. The CDR3 DNA sequence: TGTGCCAGCAGTGCCCCAATCCGGGACAGCGAAGCTTTCTTT. Its protein product is CASSAPIRDSEAFF.

The rearrangement links TRBV10-1 to TRBJ1-1, with D tentatively TRBD1 (6 bases). The germline V and J ends were trimmed by 4 bases and 0 bases, with 15 bases remaining between them. CDR3 length equals 16 residues. The germline V gene encodes CDR1 WNHNN and CDR2 SYGVQD (reference sequence). The DNA for the CDR3 is TGCGCCAGCAGTGCGGGGGCCGACCCCATGAACACTGAAGCTTTCTTT. Translation: CASSAGADPMNTEAFF.

The chain couples TRBV18 to TRBJ2-2; 11 nucleotides agree with TRBD2. CDR1 is KGHSH, CDR2 LQKENI, per germline. The CDR3 length is 16 residues. The trim removed 3 bases at V and 3 bases at J, leaving 3 bases unmatched. The CDR3 loop reads CASSPLLAGDTGELFF. CDR3 bases: TGTGCCAGCTCACCTTTACTAGCGGGAGACACCGGGGAGCTGTTTTTT.

This chain's CDR3 is CASSLDQFGGTDTQYF. Here the CDR3 DNA reads TGTGCCAGCAGCTTAGATCAATTTGGGGGCACAGATACGCAGTATTTT. The rearrangement uses TRBV11-2 and TRBJ2-3, with D unclear. This CDR3 is built from 16 residues. Deletions cut 0 bases from V and 1 base from J, with 11 bases between. The germline V gene encodes CDR1 SGHAT and CDR2 FQNNGV.

This clone turned up a few times. This chain links TRBV28 with TRBJ1-5, with D possibly being TRBD1 (5 bases). CDR3 length: 14 amino acids. Trimming took 5 bases from V and 5 from J, leaving 13 bases between them. Germline-derived CDR1 and CDR2 are MDHEN and SYDVKM. The CDR3 nucleotides are TGTGCCAGCAGTATAATGACAGAGCATCAGCCCCAGCATTTT. The encoded protein is CASSIMTEHQPQHF.

The CDR3 DNA reads TGTGCCAGCAGCTGGGGAAGGGCAGACAATTCACCCCTCCACTTT. This encodes CASSWGRADNSPLHF. This rearrangement joins TRBV6-5 to TRBJ1-6; D not certain. This CDR3 spans 15 amino acids. Germline assignment: CDR1 MNHEY and CDR2 SVGAGI. V was shortened by 6 bases and J by 7 bases, with 16 bases between the two germline ends.

This clone was found a few times. The sample holds other DNA sequences that translate to the same CDR3. The V and J genes are TRBV6-4 and TRBJ2-2; a possible D gene is TRBD1 (5 bases). The V gene's germline CDR1 is MRHNA and CDR2 SNTAGT. CDR3 length equals 14 residues. The V end lost 6 bases, the J end lost 0 bases, and 8 bases lay between the germline ends. The CDR3 sequence is CASSAGTNTGELFF. The DNA for the CDR3 is TGTGCCAGCAGCGCAGGGACGAACACCGGGGAGCTGTTTTTT.

This chain connects TRBV29-1 to TRBJ1-5, with D uncertain. CDR3 length: 13 residues. V lost 2 bases and J 6 bases, leaving 11 bases between the germline ends. Germline V gene data show CDR1 as SQVTM and CDR2 as ANQGSEA. This chain's CDR3 is CSVESSRGQPQHF. The CDR3 coding sequence is TGCAGCGTTGAAAGCAGCCGGGGTCAGCCCCAGCATTTT.

This clone was observed a handful of times. This chain uses TRBV5-1 with TRBJ1-1; D gene uncertain. The CDR3 consists of 11 residues. The V end lost 3 bases, the J end lost 8 bases, and 8 bases lay between the germline ends. CDR1 SGHRS and CDR2 YFSETQ come from the germline V gene. The CDR3 region is CASSSHVEAFF. As DNA, the CDR3 is TGCGCCAGCAGCTCACATGTAGAAGCTTTCTTT.

This chain links TRBV4-3 with TRBJ2-7; perhaps TRBD2 as D (5 bases). Germline V gives CDR1 LGHNA, CDR2 YSLEER. The V and J ends lost 1 base and 5 bases respectively, with 15 bases between them. CDR3 length: 15 amino acids. CDR3 nucleotide sequence: TGCGCCAGCAGCCAAGTTCTGGGCGGGTGGGACGAGCAGTACTTC. Translating it yields CASSQVLGGWDEQYF.

V gene TRBV19 combines with J gene TRBJ1-1; 7 bases fit TRBD1. V dropped 2 bases and J dropped 10; count of bases not matched to a gene: 4. Germline V gene lookup returns CDR1 LNHDA and CDR2 SQIVND (reference sequence). This CDR3 is built from 12 residues. The CDR3 DNA sequence: TGTGCCAGTAGTATACGACAGGGATCAGCTTTCTTT. Its protein is CASSIRQGSAFF.

The chain recombines TRBV28 with TRBJ1-4, with 10 bases that match TRBD1. CDR3 length equals 15 residues. CDR1 MDHEN and CDR2 SYDVKM come from the germline V gene. Unmatched junction bases numbered 10, after V lost 7 bases and J lost 8 bases. The DNA of the CDR3 is TGTGCCAGCACCTCGGGGGGGACAGGGGAGGAAAAACTGTTTTTT. Its translation is CASTSGGTGEEKLFF.